These 18 T cell receptor beta chains came from one sample sequenced in a study of shared clonotypes between healthy human individuals. Some clones are missing from TCRdb's copy, which holds only in-frame ones; the method was immunoSEQ multiplex PCR. The table includes fewer than 500,000 clones, 75% to 80% detected once. Sequencing was performed on PBMCs. The receptors shown here come from a woman in her 40s in good health. Some clones in this sample may be carry-over from other donors' samples.

The chain is built from TRBV7-9 and TRBJ1-1; no clear D gene. The V and J ends lost 0 bases and 3 bases respectively, with 8 bases between them. Germline V lookup: CDR1 SEHNR, CDR2 FQNEAQ (reference sequence). The CDR3 covers 14 residues. The CDR3 DNA is TGTGCCAGCAGCTTAGCCGGGGTTCACACTGAAGCTTTCTTT. It translates to CASSLAGVHTEAFF.

The chain is built from TRBV18 and TRBJ2-7; 10 bases are shared with TRBD1. In germline, CDR1 is KGHSH, CDR2 LQKENI. CDR3 length: 13 residues. J lost 5 bases, V lost 4 bases, and 2 bases had no gene match. CDR3 in DNA: TGTGCCAGCTCACGGGACAGGGGTAACGAGCAGTACTTC. It translates to CASSRDRGNEQYF.

On this clone: An end of the junction does not agree with germline; a read error may underlie this. The chain links TRBV7-9 to TRBJ2-1; TRBD2 matches at 7 bases. The CDR3 runs 15 residues. Germline V gene data show CDR1 as SEHNR and CDR2 as FQNEAQ (reference sequence). Here the CDR3 DNA reads TGTGCCAGCAGATTAGGGCTAGCGGAGGCGAATGAGCAGTTCTTC. Protein product: CASRLGLAEANEQFF.

This chain joins TRBV5-5 and TRBJ1-1; D is unresolved. CDR3 length equals 14 residues. The ends were cut back, 4 bases at V and 1 base at J, with 11 bases in the middle. Germline values: CDR1 SGHKS, CDR2 YYEKEE (reference sequence). This CDR3 reads CASSREPTNTEAFF. CDR3 in DNA: TGTGCCAGCAGCCGAGAACCTACGAACACTGAAGCTTTCTTT.

The genes are TRBV5-1 and TRBJ2-5, with D possibly being TRBD1 (6 bases). Trimming removed 2 bases at V and 5 bases at J, with 13 bases between. Germline assignment: CDR1 SGHRS and CDR2 YFSETQ. The CDR3 runs to 14 residues. The CDR3 loop reads CASSLNSQGETQYF. CDR3 coding DNA: TGCGCCAGCAGCTTAAACAGCCAGGGGGAGACCCAGTACTTC.

The chain employs TRBV7-9 and TRBJ2-1; 9 nucleotides agree with TRBD1. The CDR3 runs 13 residues. Looked up from germline, CDR1 is SEHNR and CDR2 is FQNEAQ (reference sequence). The V and J ends lost 5 bases and 10 bases, in that order; junction bases with no gene match: 6. The CDR3 is CASSLTGGREQFF. The CDR3 DNA sequence: TGTGCCAGCAGCCTGACAGGGGGGAGAGAGCAGTTCTTC.

The rearrangement joins TRBV6-6 to TRBJ1-1; D is undetermined. CDR1 is MNHNY and CDR2 is SVGAGI in the germline V gene (reference sequence). CDR3 length equals 11 residues. With 5 bases removed from V and 7 bases from J, the gap between germline ends came to 8 bases. As DNA, the CDR3 is TGTGCCAGCAGTAGGGCCATTGAAGCTTTCTTT. Residues: CASSRAIEAFF.

The gene calls are TRBV28 and TRBJ1-2; 7 bases map to TRBD1. Germline loops: CDR1 MDHEN, CDR2 SYDVKM. Trimming at V came to 2 bases and at J to 8 bases, leaving 8 bases not matched to a gene. This CDR3 region has 14 residues. The CDR3 reads CASSLTGDEKGYTF. Written as DNA, the CDR3 is TGTGCCAGCAGTTTAACAGGGGATGAGAAGGGCTACACCTTC.

Here the CDR3 DNA reads TGCAGCGTTGACCCGGGGGATCGGGAGACCCAGTACTTC. This gives the protein CSVDPGDRETQYF. This sequence joins TRBV29-1 and TRBJ2-5; TRBD2 is a possible D gene (6 bases). The CDR3 is made up of 13 amino acids. The V gene's germline CDR1 is SQVTM and CDR2 ANQGSEA. V lost 3 bases and J 5 bases, leaving 13 bases between the germline ends.

The chain links TRBV28 to TRBJ2-3, with 9 bases matching TRBD1. This CDR3 comprises 16 residues. The germline CDR1 and CDR2 sequences are MDHEN and SYDVKM. V was pared by 2 bases and J by 4 bases, with 7 bases of the junction left unmatched. CDR3 loop: CASSLAGTGNPDTQYF. The CDR3 nucleotides read TGTGCCAGCAGTTTAGCCGGGACAGGGAACCCAGATACGCAGTATTTT.

The chain uses TRBV10-3 and TRBJ2-2, with TRBD1 identical over 8 bases. The junction had 7 bases not matched to a gene; V was cut back by 6 bases and J by 7 bases. Germline CDR1 is ENHRY and CDR2 is SYGVKD. This CDR3 region has 14 residues. The CDR3 sequence is CAIRGQVGGGELFF. CDR3 in DNA: TGTGCCATCAGGGGACAGGTCGGAGGCGGGGAGCTGTTTTTT.

This chain links TRBV10-3 with TRBJ2-6; 10 bases agree with TRBD1. In germline, CDR1 is ENHRY, CDR2 SYGVKD. The CDR3 loop spans 18 amino acids. After removal of 3 bases from V and 2 bases from J, the junction contained 7 bases not matched to a gene. CDR3 bases: TGTGCCATCAGTGACCCTAGACAGGGGGCGCCTGGGGCCAACGTCCTGACTTTC. Protein: CAISDPRQGAPGANVLTF.

The chain joins TRBV28 to TRBJ2-1; TRBD2 is a possible D gene (5 bases). The germline V gene encodes CDR1 MDHEN and CDR2 SYDVKM. V was cut by 3 bases and J by 0 bases, with 12 bases left in between. The CDR3 is 16 residues long. CDR3 sequence reads: CASSFLGADSYNEQFF. For the CDR3, the DNA is TGTGCCAGCAGTTTCCTGGGAGCTGACTCCTACAATGAGCAGTTCTTC.

V usage is TRBV10-3 and J usage is TRBJ1-4; D is perhaps TRBD1 (5 bases). V dropped 0 bases and J dropped 4 bases, with 15 bases sitting between them. Germline V gene sequence: CDR1 ENHRY, CDR2 SYGVKD. The CDR3 totals 17 residues. In DNA form, the CDR3 reads TGTGCCATCAGTGAGTCGGGCGCCAGGGCAAATAATGAAAAACTGTTTTTT. It is translated as CAISESGARANNEKLFF.

The CDR3 protein is CAWSVGRVNEQFF. For the CDR3, the DNA is TGTGCCTGGAGTGTAGGTAGAGTGAATGAGCAGTTCTTC. The chain carries TRBV30 and TRBJ2-1; D not certain. Per the germline V gene, CDR1 is GTSNPN and CDR2 is SVGIG (reference sequence). The germline V and J ends were trimmed by 0 bases and 7 bases, with 10 bases remaining between them. This CDR3 contains 13 residues.

V gene TRBV5-1 combines with J gene TRBJ1-1; D is uncertain. The CDR3 consists of 11 residues. The V gene lost 5 bases and the J gene lost 1 base, with 3 bases spanning the gap. Germline lookup yields CDR1 SGHRS and CDR2 YFSETQ. The CDR3 is CASSKNTEAFF. The CDR3 region has the DNA TGCGCCAGCAGTAAGAACACTGAAGCTTTCTTT.

The chain combines TRBV10-3 with TRBJ1-2; a possible D gene is TRBD1 (6 bases). Germline CDR1 and CDR2: ENHRY and SYGVKD. This CDR3 is 14 amino acids long. V lost 2 bases and J 4 bases, leaving 11 bases between the germline ends. The CDR3 DNA sequence: TGTGCCATCAGTGAGACAGGGAGCGCCTATGGCTACACCTTC. Translating it yields CAISETGSAYGYTF.

This clone was detected ten times or more. The CDR3 DNA follows: TGTGCCAGCCAAAACCGGGGGACCACTGAAGCTTTCTTT. It is translated as CASQNRGTTEAFF. The chain carries TRBV2 and TRBJ1-1; TRBD1 is a possible D gene (5 bases). In germline, CDR1 is SNHLY, CDR2 FYNNEI. This CDR3 is 13 amino acids long. The germline V and J ends were trimmed by 8 bases and 4 bases, with 14 bases remaining between them.